The next 17 T cell receptor beta chains were all read from a single sample in a study of CD8 T cells in Susac syndrome. Reverse transcription of about 0.5 to 1 ug RNA was carried out with random hexamers. From the immunoSEQ multiplex PCR reads, TCRdb called clonotypes with MiXCR, one entry per CDR3 protein. This table holds 130,000 or so distinct CDR3 sequences, 94% found once. Sequences were obtained from CD4+ T cells from PBMCs. The origin of the receptors is a human donor in good health.

The chain carries TRBV10-2 and TRBJ2-1; TRBD2 matches 8 bases. J lost 8 bases, V lost 6 bases, and 9 bases had no gene match. Germline-derived CDR1 and CDR2 are WSHSY and SAAADI. The CDR3 contains 14 residues. The CDR3 here is CASRAAGVRDEQFF. CDR3 DNA: TGCGCCAGCAGGGCAGCGGGAGTCAGGGATGAGCAGTTCTTC.

This clonotype was observed a few times. This chain joins TRBV3-1 and TRBJ2-7, with D unresolved. This CDR3 region has 11 residues. Trimming took 1 base from V and 5 from J, leaving 3 bases between them. Germline CDR1 and CDR2: LGHDT and YNNKEL (reference sequence). DNA for the CDR3: TGTGCCAGCAGCCAAGGGAACGAGCAGTACTTC. It codes for CASSQGNEQYF.

The chain has TRBV20-1 and TRBJ2-4, with 9 bases fitting TRBD2. CDR1 DFQATT and CDR2 SNEGSKA come from the germline V gene (reference sequence). The length of the CDR3 is 14 residues. The V gene end was trimmed by 1 base and the J gene end by 7 bases; junction bases not matched to a gene: 5. The CDR3 loop is CSARVGAGGNIQYF. CDR3 in DNA: TGCAGTGCTAGAGTCGGGGCGGGAGGGAACATTCAGTACTTC.

The rearrangement links TRBV20-1 to TRBJ2-3; the D gene is possibly TRBD2 (5 bases). There are 14 residues in the CDR3. From germline, CDR1 is DFQATT and CDR2 SNEGSKA (reference sequence). Between the trimmed V and J ends, which lost 0 bases and 2 bases, there was a span of 9 bases. The CDR3 DNA reads TGCAGTGCTAGAGATCCGGGGAACACAGATACGCAGTATTTT. Its protein product is CSARDPGNTDTQYF.

This chain uses TRBV3-1 with TRBJ1-1; 7 bases agree with TRBD1. The CDR3 is made up of 14 amino acids. Per the germline V gene, CDR1 is LGHDT and CDR2 is YNNKEL (reference sequence). With V trimmed by 1 base and J by 4 bases, 3 bases remained unmatched. CDR3 DNA: TGTGCCAGCAGCCAAGGGCGGACAGGCACTGAAGCTTTCTTT. It encodes CASSQGRTGTEAFF.

The chain is built from TRBV14 and TRBJ2-7; D unclear. The CDR3 totals 12 residues. V was pared by 2 bases and J by 3 bases, with 5 bases between. The germline V gene has CDR1 SGHDN and CDR2 FVKESK. CDR3 DNA sequence: TGTGCCAGCAGCCAAACCATCTACGAGCAGTACTTC. Protein: CASSQTIYEQYF.

V gene TRBV11-1 combines with J gene TRBJ1-1; no clear D gene. The CDR3 totals 15 residues. The germline CDR1 and CDR2 sequences are SGHAT and FQDESV (reference sequence). V was cut by 5 bases and J by 3 bases, with 16 bases left in between. The DNA of the CDR3 is TGTGCCAGCAGCCCGATCCCGATAGAGGACACTGAAGCTTTCTTT. It specifies CASSPIPIEDTEAFF.

The rearrangement joins TRBV4-3 to TRBJ2-2; tentatively, D is TRBD2 (5 bases). Trimming cost V 1 base and J 7 bases, with 10 bases left between them. There are 14 residues in the CDR3. The germline V gene encodes CDR1 LGHNA and CDR2 YSLEER. The CDR3 is CASSQGVGIGELFF. The CDR3 DNA follows: TGCGCCAGCAGCCAAGGGGTCGGGATCGGGGAGCTGTTTTTT.

The CDR3 coding sequence is TGTGCCAGCAGTACAGGGCAGCAAGAGACCCAGTACTTC. It specifies CASSTGQQETQYF. V gene TRBV28 combines with J gene TRBJ2-5, with TRBD1 as a possible D gene (6 bases). The CDR3 runs to 13 residues. Germline-derived CDR1 and CDR2 are MDHEN and SYDVKM. The V end was cut by 5 bases, the J end by 2 bases, with 9 bases between.

The chain is built from TRBV29-1 and TRBJ2-3; maybe TRBD2 (6 bases). V was clipped by 2 bases and J by 4 bases, with 13 bases between them. This CDR3 has 14 amino acids. Germline CDR1 SQVTM, CDR2 ANQGSEA. The CDR3 here is CSVERGIGSDTQYF. As DNA, the CDR3 is TGCAGCGTTGAACGGGGGATCGGTTCAGATACGCAGTATTTT.

The V and J genes are TRBV12-3 or TRBV12-4 and TRBJ2-7, with 7 bases matching TRBD2. The CDR3 extends over 15 amino acids. The trim removed 6 bases at V and 3 bases at J, leaving 11 bases unmatched. CDR3 protein: CASSPLGEGIYEQYF. In DNA form, the CDR3 reads TGTGCCAGCAGCCCCTTAGGGGAGGGGATCTACGAGCAGTACTTC.

This clonotype was seen once. The chain has TRBV18 and TRBJ2-5; D is ambiguous. Germline CDR1 reads KGHSH; CDR2 reads LQKENI. V shed 3 bases and J shed 5 bases, with 10 bases lying between them. The CDR3 is made up of 13 amino acids. The CDR3 loop is CASSPTEKETQYF. In DNA, the CDR3 is TGTGCCAGCTCACCTACGGAAAAGGAGACCCAGTACTTC.

The chain carries TRBV15 and TRBJ2-4, with no clear D. Between the trimmed V and J ends, which lost 1 base and 4 bases, there was a span of 17 bases. This CDR3 contains 17 residues. CDR1 is LNHNV, CDR2 YYDKDF, per germline (reference sequence). CDR3 sequence: CATSRVGSTHEKNIQYF. In nucleotides, the CDR3 is TGTGCCACCAGCAGAGTCGGGTCCACACACGAAAAAAACATTCAGTACTTC.

V gene TRBV7-9 combines with J gene TRBJ2-7; D remains ambiguous. The germline V and J ends were trimmed by 0 bases and 2 bases, with 11 bases remaining between them. The CDR3 spans 15 residues. Germline CDR1 SEHNR, CDR2 FQNEAQ (reference sequence). CDR3 region: CASSLAVLPPYEQYF. The CDR3 DNA sequence: TGTGCCAGCAGCTTAGCAGTACTACCACCCTACGAGCAGTACTTC.

The chain has TRBV30 and TRBJ1-2, with D unresolved. V was trimmed by 2 bases and J by 6 bases, leaving 10 bases between them. The CDR3 sequence is 12 residues long. Per the germline V gene, CDR1 is GTSNPN and CDR2 is SVGIG (reference sequence). CDR3 sequence: CAWSWATDGYTF. The CDR3 DNA reads TGTGCCTGGAGTTGGGCCACAGATGGCTACACCTTC.

The CDR3 loop is CASSQGQAFGETQYF. CDR3 DNA: TGTGCCAGCAGCCAGGGACAGGCTTTCGGGGAGACCCAGTACTTC. The rearrangement joins TRBV4-2 to TRBJ2-5; 8 bases agree with TRBD1. Germline V gene data show CDR1 as LGHNA and CDR2 as YNFKEQ. The CDR3 length is 15 residues. Trimming cost V 3 bases and J 5 bases; bases outside gene matches: 8.

This sequence joins TRBV6-5 and TRBJ2-2, with TRBD2 identical over 7 bases. Germline V lookup: CDR1 MNHEY, CDR2 SVGAGI. Trimming took 6 bases from V and 8 from J; bases not matched to a gene: 6. The CDR3 extends over 13 amino acids. The CDR3: CASRTPGLGELFF. CDR3 nucleotide sequence: TGTGCCAGCAGAACACCGGGACTAGGGGAGCTGTTTTTT.